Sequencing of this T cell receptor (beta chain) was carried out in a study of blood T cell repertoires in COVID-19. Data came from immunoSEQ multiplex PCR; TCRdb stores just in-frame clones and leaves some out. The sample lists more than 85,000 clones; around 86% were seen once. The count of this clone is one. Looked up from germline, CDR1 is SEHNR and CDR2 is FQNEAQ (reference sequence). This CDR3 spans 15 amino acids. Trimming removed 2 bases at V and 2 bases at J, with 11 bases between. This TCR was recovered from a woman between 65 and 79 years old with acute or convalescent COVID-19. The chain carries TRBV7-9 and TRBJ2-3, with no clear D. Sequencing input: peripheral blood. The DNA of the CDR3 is TGTGCCAGCAGCTTAAGCTTCAATCCCACAGATACGCAGTATTTT. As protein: CASSLSFNPTDTQYF.